The 4 T cell receptor beta chains below were found in one sample sequenced in a study of beta chain features in type 1 diabetes. Study-level findings and limits: TCRB CDR3s from Type 1 diabetes patients were moderately but significantly shorter in all four CD4+ subsets.

The sequenced template was cDNA made from the entire isolated RNA. Repertoires were generated with immunoSEQ multiplex PCR, while TCRdb's copy carries only in-frame clones and drops some. The repertoire holds 600,000 or so clones, 11% to 15% seen once, with just under 0.04% in the top ten. What these receptors recognize is not known. The material sequenced was naive CD4+ T cells from blood. All receptors come from a man between 18 and 29 years old with type 1 diabetes.

Points on this clone: The junction departs from the called germline gene at one end, perhaps through a read error. The V call is TRBV7-7, the J call TRBJ2-7; 10 nucleotides match TRBD2. This CDR3 is built from 15 residues. Germline V gene sequence: CDR1 SSHAT, CDR2 FNYEAQ (reference sequence). DNA of the CDR3: TGTGCTAGCAGTCCCGGGACTAGCGCTTCCTACGAGCAGTACTTC. Its translation: CASSPGTSASYEQYF.

The CDR3 DNA is TGCGCCAGCAGCTTGGACGGGGGGCGCGAGCAGTACTTC. It yields the protein CASSLDGGREQYF. V gene TRBV5-1 combines with J gene TRBJ2-7; possibly TRBD2 for D (7 bases). The length of the CDR3 is 13 residues. Trimming took off 0 bases at V and 6 bases at J, with 10 bases between the two ends. The germline V gene encodes CDR1 SGHRS and CDR2 YFSETQ.

The V and J genes are TRBV7-3 and TRBJ1-1, with unresolved D. The CDR3 runs 13 residues. Germline CDR1 reads SGHTA; CDR2 reads FQGTGA. Trimming took 0 bases from V and 7 from J, leaving 9 bases between them. CDR3 DNA sequence: TGTGCCAGCAGCTTAACAGATTCCCTTGAAGCTTTCTTT. This encodes CASSLTDSLEAFF.

This clone was detected only a few times. The V call is TRBV7-9, the J call TRBJ1-4; D unclear. Germline values: CDR1 SEHNR, CDR2 FQNEAQ (reference sequence). The CDR3 runs 15 residues. The V end lost 4 bases, the J end lost 4 bases, and 13 bases lay between the germline ends. CDR3 coding DNA: TGTGCCAGCAGCTCGGCCCGGCGGTATAATGAAAAACTGTTTTTT. Its translation is CASSSARRYNEKLFF. Variable domain in full (rest from reference TRBV7-9 and TRBJ1-4): DTGVSQNPRHKITKRGQNVTFRCDPISEHNRLYWYRQTLGQGPEFLTYFQNEAQLEKSRLLSDRFSAERPKGSFSTLEIQRTEQGDSAMYLCASSSARRYNEKLFFGSGTQLSVL.